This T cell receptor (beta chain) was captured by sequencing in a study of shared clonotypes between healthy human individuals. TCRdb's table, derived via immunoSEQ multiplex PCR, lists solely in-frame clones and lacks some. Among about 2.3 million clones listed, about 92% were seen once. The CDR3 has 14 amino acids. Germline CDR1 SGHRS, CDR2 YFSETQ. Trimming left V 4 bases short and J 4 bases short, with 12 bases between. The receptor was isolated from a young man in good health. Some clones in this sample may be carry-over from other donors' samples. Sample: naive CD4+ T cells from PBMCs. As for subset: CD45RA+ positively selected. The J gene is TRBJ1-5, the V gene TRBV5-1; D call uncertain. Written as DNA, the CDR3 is TGCGCCAGCAGCCCCGATCCCGGGAATCAGCCCCAGCATTTT. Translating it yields CASSPDPGNQPQHF.